Detailed here is one T cell receptor (beta chain). TEMRA cells were FACS-enriched, while CD8+ and CD4+ T cells were negatively isolated. The data are from a study of CD8 T cells in Susac syndrome. RNA was extracted with the RNeasy kit, and a quantity of about 0.5 to 1 ug was reverse transcribed using random hexamers. Multiplex PCR with immunoSEQ amplified the TCR beta CDR3 across 54 Vbeta and 13 Jbeta. MiXCR, applied by TCRdb to the immunoSEQ multiplex PCR reads, yields one record per CDR3 protein. This sample has 200,000 or so distinct CDR3 sequences, with approximately 95% found just once. The germline CDR1 and CDR2 sequences are SNHLY and FYNNEI. V trimming: 8 bases; J trimming: 1 base; junction bases outside the gene matches: 4. The CDR3 consists of 14 residues.

The sequenced sample consisted of CD4+ T cells from PBMCs. The TCR originated in a human donor with multiple sclerosis. This chain links TRBV2 with TRBJ2-3; TRBD1 matches 9 bases. The CDR3 DNA reads as TGTGCCAGCCACCGGGACAGGGGCACAGATACGCAGTATTTT. Its protein product is CASHRDRGTDTQYF.